The present entry profiles one TCR beta chain with its context. This entry is derived from a study of shared clonotypes between healthy human individuals. Produced via immunoSEQ multiplex PCR; TCRdb's table is partial and in-frame only. This sample has some 740,000 clones, with more than 85% found just once. The naive CD8 population came from CD45RO-negative cells selected for CCR7, without terminally differentiated effector memory CD45RA+ cells. The CDR3 runs 14 residues. The ends were cut back, 0 bases at V and 7 bases at J, with 10 bases in the middle. Germline-derived CDR1 and CDR2 are MNHEY and SMNVEV (reference sequence).

The rearrangement links TRBV27 to TRBJ2-1; D gene uncertain. The receptor's source is a man between 25 and 39 years old in good health. The sequenced sample consisted of naive CD8+ T cells sorted from blood. The chain's CDR3 is CASSLSPDLNEQFF. CDR3 DNA sequence: TGTGCCAGCAGTTTATCCCCCGACCTAAATGAGCAGTTCTTC.